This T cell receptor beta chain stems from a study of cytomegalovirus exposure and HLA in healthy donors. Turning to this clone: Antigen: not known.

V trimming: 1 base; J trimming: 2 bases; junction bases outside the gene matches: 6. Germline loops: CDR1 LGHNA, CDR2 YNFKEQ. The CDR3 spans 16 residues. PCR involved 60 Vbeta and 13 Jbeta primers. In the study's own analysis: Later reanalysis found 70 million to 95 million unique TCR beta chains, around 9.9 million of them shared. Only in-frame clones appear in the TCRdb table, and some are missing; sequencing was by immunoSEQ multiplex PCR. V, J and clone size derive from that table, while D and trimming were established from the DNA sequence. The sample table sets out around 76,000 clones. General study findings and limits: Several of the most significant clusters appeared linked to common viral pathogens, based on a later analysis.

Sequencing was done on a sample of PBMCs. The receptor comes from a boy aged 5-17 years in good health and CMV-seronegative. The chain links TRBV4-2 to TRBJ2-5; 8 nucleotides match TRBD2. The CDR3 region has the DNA TGTGCCAGCAGCCAAGTGAGACTAGCGTCTCAAGAGACCCAGTACTTC. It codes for CASSQVRLASQETQYF.